The T cell receptor beta chain described here comes from a study of human T cells and chemical hapten exposure. This CDR3 has 14 residues. Germline V gene data show CDR1 as SGDLS and CDR2 as YYNGEE. V gave up 1 base and J gave up 2 bases, with 6 bases separating them. The study used a library that attached unique molecular identifiers to individual cDNA molecules. TCRdb recomputed calls from the RACE reads with MiXCR, one row per CDR3 protein. The sample shows 60,000 to 70,000 distinct CDR3 sequences, approximately 11% of them seen only once. This clonotype was seen a handful of times. Time point noted: pre-sensitization, week 0. Treatment of the sample: therapeutic diphenylcyclopropenone sensitization with weekly scalp DPC.

This receptor was identified in a woman between 45 and 60 years old with alopecia areata. Some clones in this sample may be carry-over from other donors' samples. This specimen was whole blood, taken in connection with sensitization to the hapten diphenylcyclopropenone (DPC). This sequence joins TRBV9 and TRBJ2-2, with D unresolved. Here the CDR3 reads CASSVKENTGELFF. The DNA of the CDR3 is TGTGCCAGCAGCGTAAAGGAAAACACCGGGGAGCTGTTTTTT.